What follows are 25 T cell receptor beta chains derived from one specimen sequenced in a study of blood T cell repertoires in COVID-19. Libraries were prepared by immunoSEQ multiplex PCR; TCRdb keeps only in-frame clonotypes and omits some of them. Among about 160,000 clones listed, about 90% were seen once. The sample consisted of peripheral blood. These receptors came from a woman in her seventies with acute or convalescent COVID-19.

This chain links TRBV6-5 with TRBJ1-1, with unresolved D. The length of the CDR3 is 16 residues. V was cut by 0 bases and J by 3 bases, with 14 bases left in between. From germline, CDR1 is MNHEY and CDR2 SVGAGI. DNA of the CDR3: TGTGCCAGCAGTTACTCCCCGTACCCCGGGGACACTGAAGCTTTCTTT. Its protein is CASSYSPYPGDTEAFF.

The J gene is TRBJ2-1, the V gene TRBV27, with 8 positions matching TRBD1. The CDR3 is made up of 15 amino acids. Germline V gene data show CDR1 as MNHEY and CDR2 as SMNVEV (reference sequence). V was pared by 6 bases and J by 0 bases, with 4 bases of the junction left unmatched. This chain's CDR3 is CASRRQGSSYNEQFF. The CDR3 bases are TGTGCCAGCAGGAGACAGGGGAGCTCCTACAATGAGCAGTTCTTC.

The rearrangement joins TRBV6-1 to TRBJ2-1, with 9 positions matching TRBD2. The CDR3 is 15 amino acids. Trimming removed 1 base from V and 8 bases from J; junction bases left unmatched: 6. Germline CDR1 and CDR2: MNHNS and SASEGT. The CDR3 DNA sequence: TGTGCCAGCAGTGAAGGGCCTAGCGGGGAACATGAGCAGTTCTTC. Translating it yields CASSEGPSGEHEQFF.

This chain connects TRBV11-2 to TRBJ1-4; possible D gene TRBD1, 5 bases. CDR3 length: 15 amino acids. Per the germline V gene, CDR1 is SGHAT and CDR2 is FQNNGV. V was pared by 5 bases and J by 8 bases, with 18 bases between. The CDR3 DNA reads TGTGCCAGCAGCCCCGGGGGAGGGGCGCAAGAAAAACTGTTTTTT. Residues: CASSPGGGAQEKLFF.

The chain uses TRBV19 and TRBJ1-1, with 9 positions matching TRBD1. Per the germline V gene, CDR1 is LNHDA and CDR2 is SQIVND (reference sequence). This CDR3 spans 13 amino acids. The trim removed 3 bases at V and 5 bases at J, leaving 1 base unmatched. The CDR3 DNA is TGTGCCAGTAGTATCGACAGGGGGACTGAAGCTTTCTTT. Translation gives CASSIDRGTEAFF.

The CDR3 sequence is CATSRARPGLGGYEQYF. CDR3 coding DNA: TGTGCCACCAGCAGAGCCCGGCCGGGACTAGGCGGCTACGAGCAGTACTTC. The chain uses TRBV15 and TRBJ2-7; 8 bases are a match to TRBD2. This CDR3 region has 17 residues. J was trimmed by 3 bases and V by 1 base; bases with no gene match: 11. Per the germline V gene, CDR1 is LNHNV and CDR2 is YYDKDF (reference sequence).

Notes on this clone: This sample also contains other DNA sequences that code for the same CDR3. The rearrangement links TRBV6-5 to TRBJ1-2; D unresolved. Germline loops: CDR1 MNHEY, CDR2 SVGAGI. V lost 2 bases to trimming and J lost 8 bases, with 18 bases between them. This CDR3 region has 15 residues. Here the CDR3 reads CASSYGYTGYDGYTF. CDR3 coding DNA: TGTGCCAGCAGTTACGGCTATACGGGGTACGACGGCTACACCTTC.

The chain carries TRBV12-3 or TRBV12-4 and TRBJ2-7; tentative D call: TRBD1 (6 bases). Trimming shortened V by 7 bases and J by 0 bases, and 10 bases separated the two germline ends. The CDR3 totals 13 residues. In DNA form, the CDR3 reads TGTGCCAGCACCACAGGGTACTCCTACGAGCAGTACTTC. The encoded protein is CASTTGYSYEQYF.

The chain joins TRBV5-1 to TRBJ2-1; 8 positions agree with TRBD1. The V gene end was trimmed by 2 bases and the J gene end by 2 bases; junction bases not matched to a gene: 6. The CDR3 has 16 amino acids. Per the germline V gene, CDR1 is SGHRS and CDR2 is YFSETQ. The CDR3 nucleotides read TGCGCCAGCAGCTTTTCCGGACAGGGCCCCTACAATGAGCAGTTCTTC. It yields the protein CASSFSGQGPYNEQFF.

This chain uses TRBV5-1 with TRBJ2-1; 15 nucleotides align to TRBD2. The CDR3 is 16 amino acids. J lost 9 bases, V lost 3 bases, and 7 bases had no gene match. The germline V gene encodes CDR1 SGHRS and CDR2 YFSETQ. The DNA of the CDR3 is TGCGCCAGCAGCTCGGGACTAGCGGGGGGATATGGTGAGCAGTTCTTC. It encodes CASSSGLAGGYGEQFF.

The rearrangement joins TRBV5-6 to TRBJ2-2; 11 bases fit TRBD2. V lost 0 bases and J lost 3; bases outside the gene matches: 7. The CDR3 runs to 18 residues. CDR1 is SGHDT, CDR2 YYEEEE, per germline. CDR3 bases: TGTGCCAGCAGCTTGGCTCCGGGACTAGCGGTGCACACCGGGGAGCTGTTTTTT. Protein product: CASSLAPGLAVHTGELFF.

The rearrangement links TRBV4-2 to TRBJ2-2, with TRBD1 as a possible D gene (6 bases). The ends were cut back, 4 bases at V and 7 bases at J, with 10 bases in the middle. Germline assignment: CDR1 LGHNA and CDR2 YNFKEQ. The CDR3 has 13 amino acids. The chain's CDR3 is CASSPTGIGELFF. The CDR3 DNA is TGTGCCAGCAGCCCGACAGGCATCGGGGAGCTGTTTTTT.

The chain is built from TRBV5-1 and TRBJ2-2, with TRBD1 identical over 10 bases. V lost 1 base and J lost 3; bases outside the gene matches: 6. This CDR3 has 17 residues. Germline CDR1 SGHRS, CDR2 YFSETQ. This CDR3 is CASSLSDRGLYTGELFF. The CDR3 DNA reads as TGCGCCAGCAGCTTGTCCGACAGGGGGCTATACACCGGGGAGCTGTTTTTT.

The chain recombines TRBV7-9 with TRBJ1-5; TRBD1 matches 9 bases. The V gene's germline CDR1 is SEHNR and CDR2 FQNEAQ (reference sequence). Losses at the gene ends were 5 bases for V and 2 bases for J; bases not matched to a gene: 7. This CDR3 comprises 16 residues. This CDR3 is CASSRGQGAGNQPQHF. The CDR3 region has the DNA TGTGCCAGCAGCCGGGGACAGGGCGCGGGCAATCAGCCCCAGCATTTT.

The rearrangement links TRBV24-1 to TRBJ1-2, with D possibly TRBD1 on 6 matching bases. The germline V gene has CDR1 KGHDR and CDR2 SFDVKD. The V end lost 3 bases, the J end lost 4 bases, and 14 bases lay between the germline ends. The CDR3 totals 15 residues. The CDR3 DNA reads TGTGCCACCAGTGATCCGAGACAGGAAAGCTATGGCTACACCTTC. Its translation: CATSDPRQESYGYTF.

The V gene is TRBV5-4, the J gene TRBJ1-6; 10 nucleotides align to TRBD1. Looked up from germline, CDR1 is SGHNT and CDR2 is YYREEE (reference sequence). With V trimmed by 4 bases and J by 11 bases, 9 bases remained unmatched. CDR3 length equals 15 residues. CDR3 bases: TGTGCCAGCAGCCGCCCTGGACAGGGGGTTACACCCCTCCACTTT. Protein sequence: CASSRPGQGVTPLHF. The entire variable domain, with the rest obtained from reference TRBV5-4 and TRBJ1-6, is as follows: ETGVTQSPTHLIKTRGQQVTLRCSSQSGHNTVSWYQQALGQGPQFIFQYYREEENGRGNFPPRFSGLQFPNYSSELNVNALELDDSALYLCASSRPGQGVTPLHFGNGTRLTVT.

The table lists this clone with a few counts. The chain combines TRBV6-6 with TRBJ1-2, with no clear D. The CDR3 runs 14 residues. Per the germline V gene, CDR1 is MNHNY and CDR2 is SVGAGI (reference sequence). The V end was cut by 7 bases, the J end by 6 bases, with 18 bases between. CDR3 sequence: CASTAEPRTNGYTF. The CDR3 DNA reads TGTGCCAGCACCGCGGAGCCCAGAACGAATGGCTACACCTTC.

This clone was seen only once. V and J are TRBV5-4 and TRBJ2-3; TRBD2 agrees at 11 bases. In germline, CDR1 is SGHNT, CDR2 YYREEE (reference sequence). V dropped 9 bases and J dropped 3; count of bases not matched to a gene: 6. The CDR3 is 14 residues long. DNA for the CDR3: TGTGCCACCGGGACTAGCGGACAGACAGATACGCAGTATTTT. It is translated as CATGTSGQTDTQYF. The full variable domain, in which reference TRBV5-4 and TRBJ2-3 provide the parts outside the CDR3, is ETGVTQSPTHLIKTRGQQVTLRCSSQSGHNTVSWYQQALGQGPQFIFQYYREEENGRGNFPPRFSGLQFPNYSSELNVNALELDDSALYLCATGTSGQTDTQYFGPGTRLTVL.

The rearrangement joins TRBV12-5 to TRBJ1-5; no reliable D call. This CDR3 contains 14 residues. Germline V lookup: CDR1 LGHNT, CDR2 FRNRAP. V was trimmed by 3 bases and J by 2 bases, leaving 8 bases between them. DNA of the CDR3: TGTGCTAGTGGTTTTTGCCGGGGCAATCAGCCCCAGCATTTT. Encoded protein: CASGFCRGNQPQHF.

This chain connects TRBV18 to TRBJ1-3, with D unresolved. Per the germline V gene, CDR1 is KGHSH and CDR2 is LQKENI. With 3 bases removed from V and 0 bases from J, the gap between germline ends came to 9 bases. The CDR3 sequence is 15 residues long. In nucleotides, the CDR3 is TGTGCCAGCTCACCCAGACACGGCTCTGGAAACACCATATATTTT. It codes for CASSPRHGSGNTIYF.

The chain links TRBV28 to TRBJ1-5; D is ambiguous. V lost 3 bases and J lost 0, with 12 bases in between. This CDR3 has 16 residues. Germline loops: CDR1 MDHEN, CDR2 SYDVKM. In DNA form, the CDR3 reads TGTGCCAGCAGTTTTGCACAGATACATAGCAATCAGCCCCAGCATTTT. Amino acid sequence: CASSFAQIHSNQPQHF.

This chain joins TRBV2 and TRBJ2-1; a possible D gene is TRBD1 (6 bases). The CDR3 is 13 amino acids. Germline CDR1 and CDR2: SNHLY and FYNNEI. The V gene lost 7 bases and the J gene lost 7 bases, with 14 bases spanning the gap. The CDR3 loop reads CASTRQVKNEQFF. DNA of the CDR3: TGTGCCAGCACTCGACAGGTCAAGAATGAGCAGTTCTTC.

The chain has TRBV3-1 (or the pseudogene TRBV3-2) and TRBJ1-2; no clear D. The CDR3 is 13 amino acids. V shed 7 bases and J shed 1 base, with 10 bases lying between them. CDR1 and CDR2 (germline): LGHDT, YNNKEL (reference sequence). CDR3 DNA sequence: TGTGCCAGCAATAACCGGGGTAACTATGGCTACACCTTC. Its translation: CASNNRGNYGYTF.

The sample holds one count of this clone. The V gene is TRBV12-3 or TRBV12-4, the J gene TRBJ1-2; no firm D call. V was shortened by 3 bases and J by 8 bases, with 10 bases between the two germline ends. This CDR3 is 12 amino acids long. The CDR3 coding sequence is TGTGCCAGCAGTTTTGGAGTGGCGGGCTACACCTTC. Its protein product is CASSFGVAGYTF.

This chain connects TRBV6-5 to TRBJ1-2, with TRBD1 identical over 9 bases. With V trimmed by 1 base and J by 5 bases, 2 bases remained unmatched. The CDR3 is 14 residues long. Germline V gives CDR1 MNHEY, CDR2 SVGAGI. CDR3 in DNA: TGTGCCAGCAGTTACTTCGACAGGGGGTATGGCTACACCTTC. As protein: CASSYFDRGYGYTF.